A single sample gave rise to the 6 T cell receptor beta chains below, sequenced in a study of blood T cell repertoires in COVID-19. The protocol was immunoSEQ multiplex PCR, while the TCRdb copy is restricted to in-frame clones and leaves out a portion. Of about 330,000 clones in the sample, more than 85% were seen once. Input material: PBMCs or T cells enriched from blood (not recorded which). Source of these receptors: a woman between 25 and 40 years old who had recovered from COVID-19.

This sequence joins TRBV2 and TRBJ2-3; 8 bases are a match to TRBD1. V lost 7 bases to trimming and J lost 2 bases; unmatched junction nucleotides: 8. The CDR3 contains 15 residues. Germline-derived CDR1 and CDR2 are SNHLY and FYNNEI. DNA of the CDR3: TGTGCCAGCAAAGGACAGGGCCTTCCCACAGATACGCAGTATTTT. The encoded protein is CASKGQGLPTDTQYF.

The chain has TRBV3-1 (or the pseudogene TRBV3-2) and TRBJ2-7, with D tentatively TRBD2 (5 bases). Germline V gives CDR1 LGHDT, CDR2 YNNKEL (reference sequence). Trimming removed 0 bases at V and 3 bases at J, with 6 bases between. This CDR3 has 13 amino acids. The CDR3, as DNA: TGTGCCAGCAGCCAAGATCGGGGCTACGAGCAGTACTTC. Its protein is CASSQDRGYEQYF.

This clone was picked up a small number of times. CDR3 sequence (DNA): TGTGCCAGCAGCCCCGGACTGACTTTTAACTATGGCTACACCTTC. Residues: CASSPGLTFNYGYTF. This chain connects TRBV7-2 to TRBJ1-2; no firm D call. Per the germline V gene, CDR1 is SGHTA and CDR2 is FQGNSA. This CDR3 contains 15 residues. Trimming left V 5 bases short and J 1 base short, with 14 bases between.

This chain links TRBV5-4 with TRBJ2-1; possibly TRBD1 for D (6 bases). The V end lost 0 bases, the J end lost 7 bases, and 11 bases lay between the germline ends. CDR1 is SGHNT, CDR2 YYREEE, per germline (reference sequence). The CDR3 is 14 residues long. DNA for the CDR3: TGTGCCAGCAGCTTGGGGGGGCTGGGGAATGAGCAGTTCTTC. It yields the protein CASSLGGLGNEQFF.

The rearrangement joins TRBV4-1 to TRBJ2-7; 8 bases fit TRBD1. CDR1 is MGHRA and CDR2 is YSYEKL in the germline V gene. V lost 0 bases to trimming and J lost 6 bases; unmatched junction nucleotides: 10. This CDR3 is 16 amino acids long. The CDR3 is CASSQESVTGGPEQYF. The CDR3 DNA follows: TGCGCCAGCAGCCAAGAATCGGTCACAGGGGGTCCCGAGCAGTACTTC.

This chain joins TRBV19 and TRBJ2-2; possible D gene TRBD1, 5 bases. V dropped 6 bases and J dropped 3 bases, with 11 bases sitting between them. CDR1 and CDR2 from the germline V gene are LNHDA and SQIVND (reference sequence). The CDR3 is 14 amino acids. CDR3 residues: CASSNAGYTGELFF. The CDR3 DNA follows: TGTGCCAGTAGCAACGCAGGGTACACCGGGGAGCTGTTTTTT.